Shown below are 5 T cell receptor beta chains from a single sample sequenced in a study of cytotoxic CD8 clonotypes in ibrutinib-treated CLL. Sequencing was performed with immunoSEQ multiplex PCR; in TCRdb, only in-frame clones are kept and a portion is missing. The sample records 200,000 to 250,000 clones, 70% being singletons. The specimen was PBMCs, collected after 24 months of ibrutinib treatment. The receptors originated from a human donor with chronic lymphocytic leukemia.

This clone came up once. V usage is TRBV29-1 and J usage is TRBJ2-1, with D hard to call. Trimming pared 7 bases from V and 4 bases from J, leaving 5 bases between. The germline V gene encodes CDR1 SQVTM and CDR2 ANQGSEA. This CDR3 contains 10 residues. CDR3 DNA sequence: TGCAGCGGAAAATACAATGAGCAGTTCTTC. This codes for CSGKYNEQFF.

The chain employs TRBV14 and TRBJ2-1; TRBD2 aligns across 7 bases. J gave up 7 bases and V 0 bases, and 21 bases lay outside the gene matches. Germline CDR1 SGHDN, CDR2 FVKESK. CDR3 length: 20 residues. The CDR3 region is CASSQDRSFYVGGPGNEQFF. The DNA for the CDR3 is TGTGCCAGCAGCCAAGATAGGTCTTTCTACGTGGGAGGGCCGGGGAATGAGCAGTTCTTC.

This clone was recorded a few times. V gene TRBV12-2 combines with J gene TRBJ2-7; the table's TRBD1 call for D was not verified on the DNA. TRBV12-2 is classified as a pseudogene. The CDR3 extends over 16 amino acids. The CDR3 protein is CASRLSRDRGTYEQYF. The DNA of the CDR3 is TGTGCAAGTCGCTTAAGCCGGGACAGAGGAACCTACGAGCAGTACTTC.

This clone was counted a single time. J is TRBJ2-5 and V is TRBV29-1, with D perhaps given as TRBD1 or TRBD2 (6 bases each). CDR3 length equals 15 residues. From germline, CDR1 is SQVTM and CDR2 ANQGSEA. The V and J ends lost 0 bases and 5 bases respectively, with 16 bases between them. In DNA, the CDR3 is TGCAGCGTTGAAGATCCGGGGGCAGGTCGGGAGACCCAGTACTTC. This translates into CSVEDPGAGRETQYF.

This clone was found a few times. This rearrangement joins TRBV5-1 to TRBJ2-3; possible D gene TRBD2, 5 bases. The V end lost 7 bases, the J end lost 0 bases, and 12 bases lay between the germline ends. The CDR3 is 14 amino acids. CDR1 is SGHRS and CDR2 is YFSETQ in the germline V gene. CDR3 protein: CASHAGSSTDTQYF. The CDR3 DNA reads TGCGCCAGCCACGCGGGCTCTAGCACAGATACGCAGTATTTT.